One sample yielded the 5 T cell receptor beta chains listed below, sequenced in a study of shared clonotypes between healthy human individuals. Profiling relied on immunoSEQ multiplex PCR, and the TCRdb table lists in-frame clones only, not all of them. Among around 430,000 clones, more than 75% were seen once, and the ten largest hold roughly 13%. Sequenced sample: PBMCs. The origin of the receptors is a woman in her thirties or forties in good health. Some clones in this sample may be carry-over from other donors' samples.

V gene TRBV30 combines with J gene TRBJ2-6; the D call may be TRBD1 or TRBD2 (6 bases each). Germline loops: CDR1 GTSNPN, CDR2 SVGIG (reference sequence). The V end was cut by 5 bases, the J end by 0 bases, with 8 bases between. The CDR3 consists of 14 residues. The CDR3 protein is CAWGGHSGANVLTF. In DNA, the CDR3 is TGTGCCTGGGGGGGGCACTCTGGGGCCAACGTCCTGACTTTC.

The V call is TRBV29-1, the J call TRBJ2-7; D might be TRBD2 (5 bases). The germline V gene has CDR1 SQVTM and CDR2 ANQGSEA. Trimming took 6 bases from V and 6 from J, leaving 18 bases between them. The CDR3 spans 13 residues. CDR3 bases: TGCAGCGTGTTGCATGGAGGCTCACTCGAGCAGTACTTC. Its protein product is CSVLHGGSLEQYF.

Notes on this clone: With a far larger clone one base away, a read error is the likely cause. Other DNA sequences of this sample code for an identical CDR3. J is TRBJ2-7 and V is TRBV11-1; 8 bases are shared with TRBD2. V dropped 5 bases and J dropped 2; count of bases not matched to a gene: 11. Germline V gene lookup returns CDR1 SGHAT and CDR2 FQDESV (reference sequence). The CDR3 has 16 amino acids. CDR3 DNA: TGTGCCAGCAGCCTCACCGGGACTAGTGGGACCTACGAGCAGTACTTC. Encoded protein: CASSLTGTSGTYEQYF.

CDR3 DNA sequence: TGTGCCAGCACCTTGAGTGGCCTAGCGAGTGAGCAGTTCTTC. The encoded protein is CASTLSGLASEQFF. The rearrangement links TRBV27 to TRBJ2-1; weak D call: TRBD2 (6 bases). V lost 7 bases, J lost 9 bases, and 19 bases lay in between. The CDR3 totals 14 residues. The germline V gene encodes CDR1 MNHEY and CDR2 SMNVEV (reference sequence).

The CDR3 sequence: CASREGLARADTQYF. CDR3 DNA: TGTGCCAGCAGGGAGGGTCTGGCTAGGGCAGATACGCAGTATTTT. The chain has TRBV6-4 and TRBJ2-3; D might be TRBD2 (6 bases). V was trimmed by 6 bases and J by 4 bases, leaving 17 bases between them. Germline assignment: CDR1 MRHNA and CDR2 SNTAGT. The CDR3 totals 15 residues.